The present T cell receptor (beta chain) was sequenced within a study of vaccination effects on CD4 cells after COVID-19. Study context: Sampling of a couple of convalescent patients took place 16 days and one week prior to vaccination. Study-wide results and caveats: Marked clonal contraction of both clone types appeared late after vaccination.

This clone has just a few counts. The antigen is unknown. The CDR3 runs 14 residues. Germline CDR1 reads SGHRS; CDR2 reads YFSETQ. V lost 0 bases to trimming and J lost 5 bases; unmatched junction nucleotides: 5. With the ViraFEST assay, the study expanded antigen-specific CD4+ T cells using viral peptide pools, then sequenced them. Between days 10 and 11 of culture, CD4+ T cells were separated out. Convalescent patients had PCR-confirmed SARS-CoV-2 infection between March and December 2020. The protocol was immunoSEQ multiplex PCR, while the TCRdb copy is restricted to in-frame clones and leaves out a portion. The sample has around 46,000 clones, 60% to 75% seen once; the top ten hold roughly 29%.

The material was CD4+ T cells from PBMCs cultured with a peptide pool, obtained before COVID-19 vaccination. The rearrangement joins TRBV5-1 to TRBJ2-7; 7 nucleotides line up with TRBD2. This TCR was sampled from a human donor who had a prior SARS-CoV-2 infection. CDR3 sequence reads: CASSLGAGDDEQYF. The CDR3 bases are TGCGCCAGCAGCTTGGGTGCGGGAGACGACGAGCAGTACTTC.